Shown below are 30 T cell receptor beta chains from a single sample sequenced in a study of blood T cell repertoires in COVID-19. Measured with immunoSEQ multiplex PCR; TCRdb has only the in-frame clones, and not every one. The table has around 320,000 clones, roughly 89% seen once; the top ten hold around 4.3%. The sample was PBMCs or T cells enriched from blood (not recorded which). Every receptor here comes from a woman between 18 and 29 years old with acute COVID-19.

The chain joins TRBV28 to TRBJ2-3; 7 bases line up with TRBD1. V lost 3 bases and J lost 10; bases outside the gene matches: 7. This CDR3 region has 13 residues. Germline loops: CDR1 MDHEN, CDR2 SYDVKM. Here the CDR3 reads CASSLSRTGPQYF. The CDR3 DNA reads as TGTGCCAGCAGTTTGAGCAGGACAGGTCCGCAGTATTTT.

This clone is a singleton in its sample. This chain joins TRBV7-9 and TRBJ2-7, with TRBD1 matching over 7 bases. This CDR3 comprises 16 residues. Germline values: CDR1 SEHNR, CDR2 FQNEAQ (reference sequence). The trim removed 6 bases at V and 3 bases at J, leaving 14 bases unmatched. The CDR3 region has the DNA TGTGCCAGCAGTCATCCACTATCGACAGGGATCTACGAGCAGTACTTC. It specifies CASSHPLSTGIYEQYF.

The rearrangement uses TRBV3-1 (or the pseudogene TRBV3-2) and TRBJ1-4; TRBD1 agrees at 9 bases. Losses at the gene ends were 4 bases for V and 0 bases for J; bases not matched to a gene: 9. The CDR3 extends over 18 amino acids. Germline CDR1 reads LGHDT; CDR2 reads YNNKEL (reference sequence). The CDR3 is CASSPGQGNAATNEKLFF. The CDR3 bases are TGTGCCAGCAGCCCCGGACAGGGGAACGCTGCAACTAATGAAAAACTGTTTTTT.

The chain couples TRBV19 to TRBJ2-2; tentatively, D is TRBD1 (6 bases). The CDR3 sequence is 14 residues long. V lost 5 bases to trimming and J lost 1 base, with 8 bases between them. CDR1 is LNHDA and CDR2 is SQIVND in the germline V gene (reference sequence). CDR3 in amino acids: CASSAGVNTGELFF. The CDR3 DNA is TGTGCCAGTAGTGCAGGGGTGAACACCGGGGAGCTGTTTTTT. The full variable domain, its missing parts supplied by reference TRBV19 and TRBJ2-2, is DGGITQSPKYLFRKEGQNVTLSCEQNLNHDAMYWYRQDPGQGLRLIYYSQIVNDFQKGDIAEGYSVSREKKESFPLTVTSAQKNPTAFYLCASSAGVNTGELFFGEGSRLTVL.

CDR3 protein: CASSYTGTEAFF. CDR3 nucleotide sequence: TGTGCCAGCAGTTACACGGGAACTGAAGCTTTCTTT. The chain couples TRBV28 to TRBJ1-1; D uncertain. CDR1 and CDR2 (germline): MDHEN, SYDVKM. The length of the CDR3 is 12 residues. The germline V and J ends were trimmed by 4 bases and 5 bases, with 8 bases remaining between them.

This clone was found once. The chain joins TRBV28 to TRBJ1-4; TRBD1 matches at 7 bases. The V gene's germline CDR1 is MDHEN and CDR2 SYDVKM. There are 13 residues in the CDR3. The junction had 7 bases not matched to a gene; V was cut back by 4 bases and J by 11 bases. Here the CDR3 reads CASSSLGTEKLFF. CDR3 sequence (DNA): TGTGCCAGCAGTTCGCTTGGGACAGAGAAACTGTTTTTT.

The rearrangement links TRBV6-5 to TRBJ2-7, with TRBD2 identical over 7 bases. CDR1 and CDR2 (germline): MNHEY, SVGAGI. V shed 0 bases, J shed 3 bases, and the junction held 8 bases outside the gene matches. This CDR3 region has 16 residues. CDR3 DNA: TGTGCCAGCAGTTACTCGGCGGGAGTTTTGGACTACGAGCAGTACTTC. This translates into CASSYSAGVLDYEQYF.

This CDR3 is CATSHPGTGEAEQYF. For the CDR3, the DNA is TGTGCCACCAGCCACCCCGGGACAGGGGAGGCCGAGCAGTACTTC. J is TRBJ2-7 and V is TRBV24-1, with 10 bases lining up with TRBD1. V lost 7 bases, J lost 6 bases, and 11 bases stayed unmatched. CDR1 and CDR2 (germline): KGHDR, SFDVKD. This CDR3 spans 15 amino acids.

This chain connects TRBV14 to TRBJ2-7, with D perhaps matching TRBD1 (5 bases). Germline lookup yields CDR1 SGHDN and CDR2 FVKESK. The CDR3 length is 15 residues. V lost 5 bases, J lost 4 bases, and 18 bases lay in between. DNA for the CDR3: TGTGCCAGCAGCTCCAGGGATTCCCTTCCATACGAGCAGTACTTC. Encoded protein: CASSSRDSLPYEQYF.

This chain uses TRBV15 with TRBJ1-4; TRBD1 is a possible D gene (5 bases). There are 18 residues in the CDR3. Germline CDR1 reads LNHNV; CDR2 reads YYDKDF (reference sequence). V lost 0 bases, J lost 8 bases, and 22 bases lay in between. CDR3 residues: CATSRDPPRGGWGEKLFF. CDR3 DNA: TGTGCCACCAGCAGAGATCCCCCTCGCGGGGGGTGGGGGGAAAAACTGTTTTTT.

Note on this clone: The identical CDR3 is also encoded by other nucleotide sequences in the sample. The chain has TRBV7-3 and TRBJ2-2, with D possibly being TRBD1 (5 bases). V lost 3 bases, J lost 2 bases, and 10 bases lay in between. CDR3 length equals 15 residues. Germline loops: CDR1 SGHTA, CDR2 FQGTGA. As DNA, the CDR3 is TGTGCCAGCAGCTTGAGGCAGGGAAACACCGGGGAGCTGTTTTTT. Encoded protein: CASSLRQGNTGELFF.

The chain recombines TRBV6-1 with TRBJ2-7, with TRBD1 matching 7 bases. This CDR3 region has 16 residues. V shed 3 bases and J 4 bases; nucleotides not matched to a gene: 12. Germline-derived CDR1 and CDR2 are MNHNS and SASEGT. This CDR3 reads CASSEGSETGFYEQYF. CDR3 sequence (DNA): TGTGCCAGCAGTGAGGGGTCCGAGACAGGGTTTTACGAGCAGTACTTC.

This chain links TRBV28 with TRBJ2-1; D might be TRBD2 (5 bases). Deletions cut 6 bases from V and 4 bases from J, with 16 bases between. The CDR3 has 15 amino acids. CDR1 is MDHEN, CDR2 SYDVKM, per germline. The CDR3 protein is CASSRPGLPYNEQFF. The CDR3, as DNA: TGTGCCAGCAGCCGACCCGGACTTCCATACAATGAGCAGTTCTTC.

This clone was picked up one time. One junction end disagrees with the germline gene, perhaps due to a read error. The rearrangement joins TRBV6-7 to TRBJ1-1; 7 nucleotides agree with TRBD1. TRBV6-7 is identified as an open reading frame with a role that is uncertain. This CDR3 spans 9 amino acids. CDR3 sequence: CDRAPEAFF. The CDR3 DNA follows: TGCGACAGGGCCCCTGAAGCTTTCTTT.

This clone appeared a single time. This rearrangement joins TRBV6-4 to TRBJ2-2; D not resolved. The CDR3 has 15 residues. The V gene's germline CDR1 is MRHNA and CDR2 SNTAGT. The V gene lost 8 bases and the J gene lost 0 bases, with 13 bases spanning the gap. DNA of the CDR3: TGTGCCAGCCGGGTGGAATACGCGAACACCGGGGAGCTGTTTTTT. This translates into CASRVEYANTGELFF.

This clone is a singleton in its sample. The rearrangement uses TRBV11-2 and TRBJ2-7; 7 bases are shared with TRBD1. The junction had 6 bases not matched to a gene; V was cut back by 5 bases and J by 5 bases. Per the germline V gene, CDR1 is SGHAT and CDR2 is FQNNGV. CDR3 length: 13 residues. CDR3 DNA: TGTGCCAGCAGCGCCGGGACAGAGCACGAGCAGTACTTC. Translation gives CASSAGTEHEQYF.

The J gene is TRBJ2-1, the V gene TRBV12-5; a weak D match, TRBD2 (5 bases). CDR1 is LGHNT, CDR2 FRNRAP, per germline. V dropped 0 bases and J dropped 4 bases, with 16 bases sitting between them. This CDR3 region has 17 residues. For the CDR3, the DNA is TGTGCTAGTGGTTTGGTACATAAGACAAGCGGATACAATGAGCAGTTCTTC. Protein: CASGLVHKTSGYNEQFF.

This clone has only a few counts. The V gene is TRBV6-5, the J gene TRBJ1-5; the D is unclear. Germline values: CDR1 MNHEY, CDR2 SVGAGI. V dropped 4 bases and J dropped 5 bases, with 15 bases sitting between them. The CDR3 has 15 amino acids. The CDR3, as DNA: TGTGCCAGCAGTTTTCTATCAGGTATTGATCAGCCCCAGCATTTT. Amino acid sequence: CASSFLSGIDQPQHF.

This chain uses TRBV20-1 with TRBJ1-2; D is undetermined. The CDR3 has 11 residues. Trimming took off 3 bases at V and 5 bases at J, with 7 bases between the two ends. CDR1 and CDR2 from the germline V gene are DFQATT and SNEGSKA (reference sequence). The CDR3 DNA sequence: TGCAGTGCTAGTGAGACATATGGCTACACCTTC. Encoded protein: CSASETYGYTF.

The chain links TRBV28 to TRBJ1-1, with D possibly being TRBD1 (6 bases). Germline values: CDR1 MDHEN, CDR2 SYDVKM. The V gene lost 7 bases and the J gene lost 3 bases, with 12 bases spanning the gap. The CDR3 is 13 amino acids. The CDR3 sequence: CASTEDSDTEAFF. The DNA for the CDR3 is TGTGCCAGCACCGAGGACAGCGACACTGAAGCTTTCTTT.

V usage is TRBV18 and J usage is TRBJ1-2, with a tentative D call TRBD1 (5 bases). V lost 0 bases and J 0 bases, leaving 11 bases between the germline ends. The CDR3 runs to 16 residues. CDR1 is KGHSH and CDR2 is LQKENI in the germline V gene. CDR3 amino acids: CASSPPVAGPNYGYTF. CDR3 sequence (DNA): TGTGCCAGCTCACCACCGGTTGCAGGGCCTAACTATGGCTACACCTTC.

The chain joins TRBV3-1 (or the pseudogene TRBV3-2) to TRBJ2-3, with D uncertain. Germline CDR1 is LGHDT and CDR2 is YNNKEL (reference sequence). V lost 4 bases to trimming and J lost 1 base, with 6 bases between them. This CDR3 has 13 amino acids. The CDR3 DNA reads as TGTGCCAGCAGCCTCGCAGGCACAGATACGCAGTATTTT. This encodes CASSLAGTDTQYF.

The chain is built from TRBV30 and TRBJ1-4; 9 bases agree with TRBD1. The V segment lost 1 base and the J segment 2 bases; nucleotides outside the gene matches: 8. The CDR3 loop spans 17 amino acids. Germline V lookup: CDR1 GTSNPN, CDR2 SVGIG (reference sequence). The CDR3 protein is CAWSELGQGKTNEKLFF. The CDR3 coding sequence is TGTGCCTGGAGTGAACTCGGACAGGGGAAGACTAATGAAAAACTGTTTTTT.

This clone was observed a few times. V is TRBV2 and J is TRBJ1-6, with D uncertain. The CDR3 contains 14 residues. Germline V CDR1 and CDR2: SNHLY, FYNNEI. V shed 4 bases and J shed 14 bases, with 18 bases lying between them. CDR3 in DNA: TGTGCCAGCAGTGCGGACCGGGAAGTATACACCCTCCACTTT. It encodes CASSADREVYTLHF.

The V gene is TRBV12-3 or TRBV12-4, the J gene TRBJ1-1; 7 positions match TRBD1. This CDR3 has 13 amino acids. V was pared by 5 bases and J by 7 bases, with 7 bases of the junction left unmatched. The CDR3 is CASSLRQGHEAFF. The CDR3 DNA is TGTGCCAGCAGTCTCCGACAGGGACATGAAGCTTTCTTT.

The J gene is TRBJ1-6, the V gene TRBV9; perhaps TRBD1 as D (5 bases). The CDR3 consists of 15 residues. From germline, CDR1 is SGDLS and CDR2 YYNGEE. The V end lost 3 bases, the J end lost 5 bases, and 12 bases lay between the germline ends. The CDR3 DNA sequence: TGTGCCAGCAGCGGTACAGGTGCCGATAATTCACCCCTCCACTTT. It yields the protein CASSGTGADNSPLHF.

This chain joins TRBV5-6 and TRBJ1-2; D ambiguous. This CDR3 spans 11 amino acids. Germline loops: CDR1 SGHDT, CDR2 YYEEEE. V lost 4 bases to trimming and J lost 5 bases, with 6 bases between them. The CDR3 sequence: CASSHGYGYTF. In DNA form, the CDR3 reads TGTGCCAGCAGCCACGGGTATGGCTACACCTTC.

The rearrangement uses TRBV5-1 and TRBJ2-1, with D tentatively TRBD2 (7 bases). V lost 7 bases to trimming and J lost 5 bases, with 19 bases between them. The CDR3 totals 15 residues. Germline V gene lookup returns CDR1 SGHRS and CDR2 YFSETQ. The CDR3 reads CASHGGGAPDNEQFF. CDR3 DNA sequence: TGCGCCAGCCACGGTGGGGGGGCCCCTGACAATGAGCAGTTCTTC.

J is TRBJ1-2 and V is TRBV27, with 10 positions matching TRBD1. Germline V lookup: CDR1 MNHEY, CDR2 SMNVEV (reference sequence). This CDR3 has 15 amino acids. The V gene end was trimmed by 4 bases and the J gene end by 2 bases; junction bases not matched to a gene: 4. The CDR3 DNA sequence: TGTGCCAGCAGTTCGGCGGACAGGGGGAACTATGGCTACACCTTC. The encoded protein is CASSSADRGNYGYTF.

This rearrangement joins TRBV27 to TRBJ1-1, with 8 positions matching TRBD1. This CDR3 region has 18 residues. Trimming at V came to 5 bases and at J to 1 base, leaving 15 bases not matched to a gene. The V gene's germline CDR1 is MNHEY and CDR2 SMNVEV (reference sequence). Written as DNA, the CDR3 is TGTGCCAGCAGTCTGGGGTCAGGGCAGGGGGCTCCGAACACTGAAGCTTTCTTT. This translates into CASSLGSGQGAPNTEAFF.